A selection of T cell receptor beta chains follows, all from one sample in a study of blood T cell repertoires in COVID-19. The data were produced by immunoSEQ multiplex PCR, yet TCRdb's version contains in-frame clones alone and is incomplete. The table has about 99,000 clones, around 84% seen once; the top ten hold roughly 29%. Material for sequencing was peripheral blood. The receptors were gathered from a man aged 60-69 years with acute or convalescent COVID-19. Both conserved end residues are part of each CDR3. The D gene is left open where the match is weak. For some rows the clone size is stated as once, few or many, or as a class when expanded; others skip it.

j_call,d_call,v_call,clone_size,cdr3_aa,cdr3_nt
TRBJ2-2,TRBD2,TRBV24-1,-,CATSDFRLAGADGELFF,TGTGCCACCAGTGATTTCAGACTAGCGGGAGCCGACGGGGAGCTGTTTTTT
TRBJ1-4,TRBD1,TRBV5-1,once,CASRVTGNEKLFF,TGCGCCAGCAGAGTGACAGGGAATGAAAAACTGTTTTTT
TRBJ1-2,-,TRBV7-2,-,CASSSTGLGGYTF,TGTGCCAGCAGCTCCACAGGTTTGGGTGGCTACACCTTC
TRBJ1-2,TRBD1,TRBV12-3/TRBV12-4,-,CASGKGAGYGYTF,TGTGCCAGCGGGAAGGGGGCGGGCTATGGCTACACCTTC
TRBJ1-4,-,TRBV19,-,CASSIPGYEKLFF,TGTGCCAGTAGTATACCGGGGTATGAAAAACTGTTTTTT
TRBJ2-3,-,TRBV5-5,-,CASSLSGGLDTQYF,TGTGCCAGCAGCTTATCGGGGGGCCTGGATACGCAGTATTTT
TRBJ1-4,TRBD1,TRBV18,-,CASSTRGRFEKLFF,TGTGCCAGCTCAACCAGGGGGCGCTTTGAAAAACTGTTTTTT
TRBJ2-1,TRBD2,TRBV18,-,CASSLRTGTSGDNEQFF,TGTGCCAGCTCACTCAGAACCGGGACTAGCGGGGACAATGAGCAGTTCTTC
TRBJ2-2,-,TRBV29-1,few,CSARGGARSGELFF,TGCAGCGCGAGGGGGGGCGCTAGGTCCGGGGAGCTGTTTTTT
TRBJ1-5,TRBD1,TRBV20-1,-,CSASTGAKDQPQHF,TGCAGTGCTAGTACAGGGGCCAAGGATCAGCCCCAGCATTTT
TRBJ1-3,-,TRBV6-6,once,CASSPAGNTIYF,TGTGCCAGCAGCCCAGCGGGAAACACCATATATTTT
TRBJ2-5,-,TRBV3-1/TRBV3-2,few,CASSPRGQETQYF,TGTGCCAGCAGCCCCCGGGGCCAAGAGACCCAGTACTTC
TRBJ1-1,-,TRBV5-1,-,CASSLAGTSDEAFF,TGCGCCAGCAGCTTGGCCGGGACATCTGATGAAGCTTTCTTT
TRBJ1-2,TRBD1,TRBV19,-,CASGTAANYGYTF,TGTGCCAGCGGGACAGCCGCTAACTATGGCTACACCTTC
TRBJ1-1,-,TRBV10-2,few,CASRGQLNTEAFF,TGCGCCAGCCGCGGACAGTTGAACACTGAAGCTTTCTTT
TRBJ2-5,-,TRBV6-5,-,CAIQGGHQTQYF,TGTGCCATCCAGGGAGGTCATCAGACCCAGTACTTC
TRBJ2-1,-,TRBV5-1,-,CASSQGVPKGNNEQFF,TGCGCCAGCAGCCAAGGCGTGCCAAAGGGGAACAATGAGCAGTTCTTC
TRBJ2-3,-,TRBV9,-,CASSVEAGASGNTQYF,TGTGCCAGCAGCGTAGAAGCAGGGGCGAGTGGAAATACGCAGTATTTT
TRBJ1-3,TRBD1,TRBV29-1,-,CSVRNRGNTIYF,TGCAGCGTTAGAAACAGGGGGAACACCATATATTTT
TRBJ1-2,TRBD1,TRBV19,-,CASSMGGTGVHYGYTF,TGTGCCAGTAGTATGGGGGGGACAGGTGTTCACTATGGCTACACCTTC
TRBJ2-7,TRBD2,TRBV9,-,CASSAGLAGVDEQYF,TGTGCCAGCAGCGCCGGACTAGCGGGAGTTGACGAGCAGTACTTC
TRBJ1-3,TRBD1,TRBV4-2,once,CASSQEYRGHGNTIYF,TGTGCCAGCAGCCAAGAGTACAGGGGGCATGGAAACACCATATATTTT
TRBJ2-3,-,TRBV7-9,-,CASSLMLATSTDTQYF,TGTGCCAGCAGCTTAATGCTAGCGACTAGCACAGATACGCAGTATTTT
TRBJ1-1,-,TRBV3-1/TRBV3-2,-,CASSQDLEGRGDTEAFF,TGTGCCAGCAGCCAAGATTTGGAGGGCAGAGGGGACACTGAAGCTTTCTTT
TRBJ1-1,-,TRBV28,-,CASSQGGTNTEAFF,TGTGCCAGCAGTCAAGGGGGAACCAACACTGAAGCTTTCTTT
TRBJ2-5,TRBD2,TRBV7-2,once,CASSLVSAGGQTQYF,TGTGCCAGCAGCTTAGTATCGGCGGGAGGGCAGACCCAGTACTTC
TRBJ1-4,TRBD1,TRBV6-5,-,CASFSGTDGEKLFF,TGTGCCAGCTTCTCCGGGACAGATGGTGAAAAACTGTTTTTT
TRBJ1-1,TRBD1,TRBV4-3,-,CASSQGTGLTEAFF,TGCGCCAGCAGCCAAGGGACAGGGCTCACTGAAGCTTTCTTT
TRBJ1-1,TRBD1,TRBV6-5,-,CASSSDRVESTEAFF,TGTGCCAGCAGTTCGGACAGGGTTGAAAGTACTGAAGCTTTCTTT
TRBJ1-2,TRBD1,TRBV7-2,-,CASSPWTGDYTF,TGTGCCAGCAGCCCCTGGACAGGGGACTACACCTTC
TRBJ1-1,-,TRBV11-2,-,CASSLRSGPTEAFF,TGTGCCAGCAGCTTACGGTCAGGGCCCACTGAAGCTTTCTTT
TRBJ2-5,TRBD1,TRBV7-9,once,CASSLDRVQQETQYF,TGTGCCAGCAGCCTAGACAGGGTTCAACAAGAGACCCAGTACTTC
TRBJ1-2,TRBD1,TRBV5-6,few,CASSSQGGYGYTF,TGTGCCAGCAGCTCACAGGGGGGCTATGGCTACACCTTC
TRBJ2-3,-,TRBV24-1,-,CATSDRSGEGLSDTQYF,TGTGCCACCAGTGACCGATCAGGGGAAGGGTTATCCGATACGCAGTATTTT
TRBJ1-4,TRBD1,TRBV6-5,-,CASSYSMGQNEKLFF,TGTGCCAGCAGTTACTCGATGGGACAGAATGAAAAACTGTTTTTT
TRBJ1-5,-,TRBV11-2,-,CASSRSNQPQHF,TGTGCCAGCAGCCGTAGCAATCAGCCCCAGCATTTT
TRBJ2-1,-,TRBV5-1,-,CASSPRGHNEQFF,TGCGCCAGCAGCCCCAGGGGTCACAATGAGCAGTTCTTC
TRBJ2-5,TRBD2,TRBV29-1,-,CSVNPGGDWETQYF,TGCAGCGTCAACCCGGGAGGGGACTGGGAGACCCAGTACTTC
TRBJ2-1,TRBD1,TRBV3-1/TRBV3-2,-,CASSKQGANEQFF,TGTGCCAGCAGTAAACAGGGGGCAAATGAGCAGTTCTTC
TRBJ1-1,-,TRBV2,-,CASSEVRGEGEAFF,TGTGCCAGCAGTGAAGTGAGGGGGGAGGGTGAAGCTTTCTTT
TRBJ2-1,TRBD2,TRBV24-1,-,CATSDYGGTSGSLEQFF,TGTGCCACCAGTGATTACGGCGGGACTAGCGGGAGTCTTGAGCAGTTCTTC
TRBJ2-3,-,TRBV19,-,CASGDTSITDTQYF,TGTGCCAGTGGGGACACGTCGATCACAGATACGCAGTATTTT
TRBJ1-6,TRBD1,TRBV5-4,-,CASSSYRDSQNSPLHF,TGTGCCAGCAGCTCTTATCGGGACAGCCAGAATTCACCCCTCCACTTT
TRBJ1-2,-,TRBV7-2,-,CASSLDWEARLYGYTF,TGTGCCAGCAGCTTAGACTGGGAGGCCAGGCTGTATGGCTACACCTTC
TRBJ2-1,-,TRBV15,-,CATSRGQTSYNEQFF,TGTGCCACCAGCAGAGGACAGACCTCCTACAATGAGCAGTTCTTC
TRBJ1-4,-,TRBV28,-,CASSLGQMATNEKLFF,TGTGCCAGCAGTCTTGGACAGATGGCAACTAATGAAAAACTGTTTTTT
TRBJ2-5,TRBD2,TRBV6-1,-,CASSGRRGGFRETQYF,TGTGCCAGCAGTGGTAGGCGGGGGGGGTTTCGGGAGACCCAGTACTTC
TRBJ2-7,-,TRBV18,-,CASSPTRGYEQYF,TGTGCCAGCTCCCCGACGAGAGGCTACGAGCAGTACTTC
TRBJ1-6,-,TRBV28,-,CASSSPGGIRNNSPLHF,TGTGCCAGCAGCTCCCCGGGAGGGATCCGGAATAATTCACCCCTCCACTTT
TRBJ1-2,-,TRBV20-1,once,CMGGWQNGYTF,TGCATGGGGGGGTGGCAGAATGGCTACACCTTC
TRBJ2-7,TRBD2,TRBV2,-,CASSTSGVSYEQYF,TGTGCCAGCAGTACTAGCGGAGTCTCCTACGAGCAGTACTTC
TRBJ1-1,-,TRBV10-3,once,CAISVDRENTEAFF,TGTGCCATCAGTGTAGACAGAGAGAACACTGAAGCTTTCTTT
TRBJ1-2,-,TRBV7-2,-,CASSLNRRGYTF,TGTGCCAGCAGCTTAAATAGAAGAGGCTACACCTTC
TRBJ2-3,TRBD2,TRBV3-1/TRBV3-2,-,CASSQDSTSGRARDTQYF,TGTGCCAGCAGCCAAGATTCCACTAGCGGGAGGGCCAGGGATACGCAGTATTTT